This is a list of T cell receptor beta chains from one sample in a study of CXCR3-negative and CXCR3-positive naive CD8 T cells. From the 5' RACE reads, TCRdb lists one entry per CDR3 protein and no DNA. The sample table sets out 45,000 to 55,000 distinct CDR3 sequences. The sequencing input was memory CD8+ T cells from blood. These receptors were collected from a human donor in good health. Some clones in this sample may be carry-over from other donors' samples. The CDR3 runs from the conserved cysteine through the conserved F or W. Only some rows state a clone size, as once, few, many or a class for expanded clones.

medium-sized TRBJ2-3 TRBV7-3 CASSLRGGATDTQYF
- TRBJ2-5 TRBV11-2 CASSLDQLWGPQETQYF
- TRBJ1-2 TRBV4-3 CASSQDLGAGYGYTF
- TRBJ2-1 TRBV29-1 CSVATGGGNEQFF
- TRBJ2-7 TRBV4-1 CASSQEGWISYEQYF
- TRBJ2-5 TRBV28 CASSLVPQKETQYF
- TRBJ2-2 TRBV5-8 CASSLGGIESGELFF
- TRBJ2-7 TRBV7-9 CASSLRGYGEQYF
- TRBJ2-2 TRBV9 CASSGARGYADTGELFF
- TRBJ2-5 TRBV7-6 CASSLTSDPETQYF
- TRBJ1-5 TRBV15 CATSREGRGSQPQHF
- TRBJ1-2 TRBV29-1 CSVSGELNYGYTF
- TRBJ2-7 TRBV12-3/TRBV12-4 CASSLIGHPYEQYF
- TRBJ2-7 TRBV7-6 CASRVGGDHEQYF
- TRBJ2-1 TRBV4-2 CASSQLGNNEQFF
- TRBJ1-2 TRBV20-1 CSAPNLQGQKGGYTF
- TRBJ1-1 TRBV27 CASRRNDRINTEAFF
- TRBJ2-7 TRBV7-9 CASSLHPLEQYF
- TRBJ2-7 TRBV5-1 CASSLVGGAGSYEQYF
- TRBJ1-6 TRBV12-3/TRBV12-4 CASSLGGGSPLHF
- TRBJ2-5 TRBV20-1 CSAPGTSDVETQYF
- TRBJ1-5 TRBV5-6 CASSHTDRGENQPQHF
- TRBJ2-7 TRBV18 CASSPVAPYEQYF
- TRBJ2-3 TRBV29-1 CSVALGGTQYF
- TRBJ2-1 TRBV29-1 CSVEDHRGSYNEQFF
- TRBJ1-1 TRBV6-2/TRBV6-3 CASSERQDVAETSF
- TRBJ2-7 TRBV10-3 CAISWDTSYEQYF
- TRBJ2-7 TRBV25-1 CASSDTGSYEQYF
- TRBJ2-3 TRBV28 CASSPLVTDLSTDTQYF
- TRBJ2-1 TRBV15 CATGVGGRFEQFF
- TRBJ1-6 TRBV12-3/TRBV12-4 CASRSLDGGYNSPLHF
- TRBJ2-2 TRBV6-2/TRBV6-3 CASSTLRQGWTGELFF